A selection of T cell receptor beta chains follows, all from one sample in a study of blood T cell repertoires in COVID-19. The data were produced by immunoSEQ multiplex PCR, yet TCRdb's version contains in-frame clones alone and is incomplete. The table includes roughly 400,000 clones, approximately 90% detected once. The sequenced material came from PBMCs or T cells enriched from blood (not recorded which). The source of these receptors is a woman between 18 and 30 years old who had been exposed to COVID-19. Each CDR3 is given with its conserved first and last residue. Fields, in order: V gene, J gene, clone size, D gene, CDR3 DNA, CDR3 protein. The D gene is left open where the match is weak. Clone size is given for some rows only: seen once, a few or many times, or a class if the clone is expanded.

TRBV28	TRBJ2-7	NA	NA	TGTGCCAGCAGTGCCTCCGCGGGGGCTCGGTACGAGCAGTACTTC	CASSASAGARYEQYF
TRBV11-3	TRBJ2-1	NA	NA	TGTGCCAGCTGGCAGGCCTGCCGCGACAATGAGCAGTTCTTC	CASWQACRDNEQFF
TRBV5-1	TRBJ2-1	NA	TRBD1	TGCGCCAGCACCATTGGGACAGTTCTCACCAATGAGCAGTTCTTC	CASTIGTVLTNEQFF
TRBV28	TRBJ2-7	once	NA	TGTGCCAGCAGTTTATCCCCGAGGGCAGGCTACGAGCAGTACTTC	CASSLSPRAGYEQYF
TRBV28	TRBJ2-5	NA	TRBD2	TGTGCCAGCAGTTTGGCTAGCGGGGGGAACACGGGAGAGACCCAGTACTTC	CASSLASGGNTGETQYF
TRBV29-1	TRBJ2-3	NA	NA	TGCAGCGTTGAACTTGAGGTAACAGATACGCAGTATTTT	CSVELEVTDTQYF
TRBV2	TRBJ1-5	few	TRBD1	TGTGCCAGCAGTGCCCGGACAGGGACTAATCAGCCCCAGCATTTT	CASSARTGTNQPQHF
TRBV5-1	TRBJ2-5	once	TRBD1	TGCGCCAGCAGCCGGGCGGGACAGGGCCAAGAGACCCAGTACTTC	CASSRAGQGQETQYF
TRBV6-2/TRBV6-3	TRBJ1-2	NA	TRBD1	TGTGCCAGCAGTTACCCCGGGACAGGGACTTTAGGCTACACCTTC	CASSYPGTGTLGYTF
TRBV29-1	TRBJ2-7	NA	NA	TGCAGCGTGACCGTACAGGGAAACGAGCAGTACTTC	CSVTVQGNEQYF
TRBV28	TRBJ2-7	NA	TRBD1	TGTGCCAGCAGTTTGTATATCGGGACAGGATTTCGTTCATACGAGCAGTACTTC	CASSLYIGTGFRSYEQYF
TRBV2	TRBJ1-2	NA	NA	TGTGCCAGCAGTGTGGAGGAAGGCTATGGCTACACCTTC	CASSVEEGYGYTF
TRBV28	TRBJ1-6	NA	NA	TGTGCCAGCGAGAGGCAGAGCTCCTATAATTCACCCCTCCACTTT	CASERQSSYNSPLHF
TRBV13	TRBJ2-2	NA	NA	TGTGCCAGCAGCTTAGCCTTTCTGGACAGTTCGAACACCGGGGAGCTGTTTTTT	CASSLAFLDSSNTGELFF
TRBV28	TRBJ1-4	NA	NA	TGTGCCAGCACCTCAACTAATGAAAAACTGTTTTTT	CASTSTNEKLFF
TRBV6-5	TRBJ1-4	NA	NA	TGTGCCAGCAGTTTAGGACAGCGTGCAACTAATGAAAAACTGTTTTTT	CASSLGQRATNEKLFF
TRBV6-1	TRBJ1-3	NA	NA	TGTGCCAGCAGGGAAGTGGGGGCGTCTGGAAACACCATATATTTT	CASREVGASGNTIYF
TRBV6-5	TRBJ2-6	NA	NA	TGTGCCAGCAGTTATTTGTTATCTGGGGCCAACGTCCTGACTTTC	CASSYLLSGANVLTF
TRBV9	TRBJ2-7	NA	NA	TGTGCCAGCAGCGCCTCCCCTACCTACGAGCAGTACTTC	CASSASPTYEQYF
TRBV19	TRBJ1-6	NA	NA	TGTGCCAGTAGTATGGTAGGGGGTGGTTCACCCCTCCACTTT	CASSMVGGGSPLHF
TRBV7-9	TRBJ2-7	NA	NA	TGTGCCAGCAGCTTCGCAGGCTTGTACGAGCAGTACTTC	CASSFAGLYEQYF
TRBV7-9	TRBJ2-7	NA	NA	TGTGCCAGCAGCTTAGCCTCGGCAGGCCCTGATTACGAGCAGTACTTC	CASSLASAGPDYEQYF
TRBV6-5	TRBJ2-7	NA	NA	TGTGCCAGCAGTCCGAGGGTGTTCGACGAGCAGTACTTC	CASSPRVFDEQYF
TRBV19	TRBJ1-4	NA	TRBD1	TGTGCCAGTAGTGCTTGGGACAGCTTTTCAACTAATGAAAAACTGTTTTTT	CASSAWDSFSTNEKLFF
TRBV28	TRBJ2-7	NA	NA	TGTGCCAGCAGATCCACAGGCGTGTGGGTATTC	CASRSTGVWVF
TRBV9	TRBJ1-2	NA	TRBD1	TGTGCCAGCAGCTTCCGGGACAGCGCTAACTATGGCTACACCTTC	CASSFRDSANYGYTF
TRBV28	TRBJ1-3	few	NA	TGTGCCAGCAGTCCCTTAATCTCTGGAAACACCATATATTTT	CASSPLISGNTIYF
TRBV7-2	TRBJ2-1	NA	TRBD1	TGTGCCAGCAGCTTAGGCAGGGGGCGCGAAGGACTCCTCAATGAGCAGTTCTTC	CASSLGRGREGLLNEQFF
TRBV2	TRBJ1-5	once	NA	TGTGCCGCGAAAAGAACAGGAATCAATCAGCCCCAGCATTTT	CAAKRTGINQPQHF
TRBV7-9	TRBJ2-7	NA	TRBD1	TGTGCCAGCAGCGCTCGACAGGGTAGAAGGTCCTACGAGCAGTACTTC	CASSARQGRRSYEQYF
TRBV28	TRBJ2-1	NA	TRBD2	TGTGCCAGCAGTTTTTTCGTGGCGGGGGGCCGGGATGAGCAGTTCTTC	CASSFFVAGGRDEQFF
TRBV7-9	TRBJ2-7	NA	NA	TGTGCCAGCAGCTTAAGGGGCTACGAGCAGTACTTC	CASSLRGYEQYF
TRBV4-3	TRBJ1-3	few	NA	TGCGCCAGCAGCCAAGATCCCGGCTCTGGAAACACCATATATTTT	CASSQDPGSGNTIYF
TRBV28	TRBJ1-4	once	NA	TGTGCCAGCAGTTTATTTGGGGCAGGGGAATATGAAAAACTGTTTTTT	CASSLFGAGEYEKLFF
TRBV4-3	TRBJ1-3	NA	NA	TGCGCCAGCAGCCCTACGATCTCAGGAAACACCATATATTTT	CASSPTISGNTIYF
TRBV7-6	TRBJ1-2	NA	NA	TGTGCCAGCAGCTTCGGCCCCCGGACAGAAGACTATGGCTACACCTTC	CASSFGPRTEDYGYTF
TRBV19	TRBJ2-1	NA	TRBD1	TGTGCCAGTAGTAGCGACAGGGGGAATGAGCAGTTCTTC	CASSSDRGNEQFF
TRBV5-6	TRBJ1-2	NA	NA	TGTGCCAGCAGCTTGCTGGCAGGGCCAAACTATGGCTACACCTTC	CASSLLAGPNYGYTF
TRBV25-1	TRBJ1-2	NA	TRBD1	TGTGCCAGCAGTGACCCGGGACAGGGGGCGGAGGGCTACACCTTC	CASSDPGQGAEGYTF
TRBV7-2	TRBJ2-3	NA	TRBD2	TGTGCCAGCAGCCCACTAGCGGGGGGTAGCACAGATACGCAGTATTTT	CASSPLAGGSTDTQYF
TRBV4-3	TRBJ2-2	NA	NA	TGCGCCAGCAGCCAAGAGAGGGGGACCGGGGAGCTGTTTTTT	CASSQERGTGELFF
TRBV4-3	TRBJ1-5	NA	TRBD1	TGCGCCAGCAGCCAAGACACAGGGGTGGGTCAGCCCCAGCATTTT	CASSQDTGVGQPQHF
TRBV7-9	TRBJ1-1	NA	NA	TGTGCCAGCAGCTTATCTAACACTGAAGCTTTCTTT	CASSLSNTEAFF
TRBV19	TRBJ1-1	NA	TRBD1	TGTGCCAGTAGTACATCCCGGGACAGGGGAAGGGTGAACACTGAAGCTTTCTTT	CASSTSRDRGRVNTEAFF
TRBV27	TRBJ1-6	NA	TRBD1	TGTGCCAGCAGTATAGGACAGGGGGGCAATTCACCCCTCCACTTT	CASSIGQGGNSPLHF